The present entry profiles one T cell receptor (beta chain) with its context. V shed 5 bases and J 11 bases; nucleotides not matched to a gene: 17. Germline CDR1 MNHEY, CDR2 SMNVEV (reference sequence). The CDR3 sequence is 15 residues long. The record originates from a study of technical replicates of blood from a few donors. Profiled with immunoSEQ multiplex PCR; TCRdb holds only in-frame clones, not every one. The sample holds some 82,000 clones; approximately 94% are singletons and the top ten take about 0.39%. The TCR was taken from a human donor in good health. The V gene is TRBV27, the J gene TRBJ1-1; 7 bases agree with TRBD1. The specimen sequenced was T cells isolated from PBMCs. The CDR3 DNA is TGTGCCAGCAGTCGATCAGGGGGAGGATCAGTGAGGGCTTTCTTT. It specifies CASSRSGGGSVRAFF.